The T cell receptor beta chain described here comes from a study of OX40 agonist ivuxolimab in advanced cancers. Findings of the study overall: Clonal expansion by week 6 occurred in CD4+ and CD8+ blood T cells (at 0.1 to 3.0 mg/kg). Among the lowest levels of clonal expansion were found in partial responders at 0.1-3.0 mg/kg.

This table comes from immunoSEQ multiplex PCR, and its TCRdb copy is limited to in-frame clones, with some not included. The sample has about 27,000 clones, approximately 90% seen once. CDR1 is SGHVS and CDR2 is FNYEAQ in the germline V gene. Trimming left V 4 bases short and J 2 bases short, with 8 bases between. This CDR3 has 13 residues. Note on this clone: The antigen remains undetermined.

This material consisted of CD4+ or CD8+ T cells sorted from blood, taken in a trial of the OX40 agonist ivuxolimab. The chain carries TRBV7-6 and TRBJ1-1, with D possibly matching TRBD1 (6 bases). The receptor was derived from an adult with an advanced solid tumor such as melanoma, head and neck, liver or kidney cancer. CDR3 sequence reads: CASSSGTNTEAFF. DNA for the CDR3: TGTGCCAGCAGCTCCGGGACAAACACTGAAGCTTTCTTT.